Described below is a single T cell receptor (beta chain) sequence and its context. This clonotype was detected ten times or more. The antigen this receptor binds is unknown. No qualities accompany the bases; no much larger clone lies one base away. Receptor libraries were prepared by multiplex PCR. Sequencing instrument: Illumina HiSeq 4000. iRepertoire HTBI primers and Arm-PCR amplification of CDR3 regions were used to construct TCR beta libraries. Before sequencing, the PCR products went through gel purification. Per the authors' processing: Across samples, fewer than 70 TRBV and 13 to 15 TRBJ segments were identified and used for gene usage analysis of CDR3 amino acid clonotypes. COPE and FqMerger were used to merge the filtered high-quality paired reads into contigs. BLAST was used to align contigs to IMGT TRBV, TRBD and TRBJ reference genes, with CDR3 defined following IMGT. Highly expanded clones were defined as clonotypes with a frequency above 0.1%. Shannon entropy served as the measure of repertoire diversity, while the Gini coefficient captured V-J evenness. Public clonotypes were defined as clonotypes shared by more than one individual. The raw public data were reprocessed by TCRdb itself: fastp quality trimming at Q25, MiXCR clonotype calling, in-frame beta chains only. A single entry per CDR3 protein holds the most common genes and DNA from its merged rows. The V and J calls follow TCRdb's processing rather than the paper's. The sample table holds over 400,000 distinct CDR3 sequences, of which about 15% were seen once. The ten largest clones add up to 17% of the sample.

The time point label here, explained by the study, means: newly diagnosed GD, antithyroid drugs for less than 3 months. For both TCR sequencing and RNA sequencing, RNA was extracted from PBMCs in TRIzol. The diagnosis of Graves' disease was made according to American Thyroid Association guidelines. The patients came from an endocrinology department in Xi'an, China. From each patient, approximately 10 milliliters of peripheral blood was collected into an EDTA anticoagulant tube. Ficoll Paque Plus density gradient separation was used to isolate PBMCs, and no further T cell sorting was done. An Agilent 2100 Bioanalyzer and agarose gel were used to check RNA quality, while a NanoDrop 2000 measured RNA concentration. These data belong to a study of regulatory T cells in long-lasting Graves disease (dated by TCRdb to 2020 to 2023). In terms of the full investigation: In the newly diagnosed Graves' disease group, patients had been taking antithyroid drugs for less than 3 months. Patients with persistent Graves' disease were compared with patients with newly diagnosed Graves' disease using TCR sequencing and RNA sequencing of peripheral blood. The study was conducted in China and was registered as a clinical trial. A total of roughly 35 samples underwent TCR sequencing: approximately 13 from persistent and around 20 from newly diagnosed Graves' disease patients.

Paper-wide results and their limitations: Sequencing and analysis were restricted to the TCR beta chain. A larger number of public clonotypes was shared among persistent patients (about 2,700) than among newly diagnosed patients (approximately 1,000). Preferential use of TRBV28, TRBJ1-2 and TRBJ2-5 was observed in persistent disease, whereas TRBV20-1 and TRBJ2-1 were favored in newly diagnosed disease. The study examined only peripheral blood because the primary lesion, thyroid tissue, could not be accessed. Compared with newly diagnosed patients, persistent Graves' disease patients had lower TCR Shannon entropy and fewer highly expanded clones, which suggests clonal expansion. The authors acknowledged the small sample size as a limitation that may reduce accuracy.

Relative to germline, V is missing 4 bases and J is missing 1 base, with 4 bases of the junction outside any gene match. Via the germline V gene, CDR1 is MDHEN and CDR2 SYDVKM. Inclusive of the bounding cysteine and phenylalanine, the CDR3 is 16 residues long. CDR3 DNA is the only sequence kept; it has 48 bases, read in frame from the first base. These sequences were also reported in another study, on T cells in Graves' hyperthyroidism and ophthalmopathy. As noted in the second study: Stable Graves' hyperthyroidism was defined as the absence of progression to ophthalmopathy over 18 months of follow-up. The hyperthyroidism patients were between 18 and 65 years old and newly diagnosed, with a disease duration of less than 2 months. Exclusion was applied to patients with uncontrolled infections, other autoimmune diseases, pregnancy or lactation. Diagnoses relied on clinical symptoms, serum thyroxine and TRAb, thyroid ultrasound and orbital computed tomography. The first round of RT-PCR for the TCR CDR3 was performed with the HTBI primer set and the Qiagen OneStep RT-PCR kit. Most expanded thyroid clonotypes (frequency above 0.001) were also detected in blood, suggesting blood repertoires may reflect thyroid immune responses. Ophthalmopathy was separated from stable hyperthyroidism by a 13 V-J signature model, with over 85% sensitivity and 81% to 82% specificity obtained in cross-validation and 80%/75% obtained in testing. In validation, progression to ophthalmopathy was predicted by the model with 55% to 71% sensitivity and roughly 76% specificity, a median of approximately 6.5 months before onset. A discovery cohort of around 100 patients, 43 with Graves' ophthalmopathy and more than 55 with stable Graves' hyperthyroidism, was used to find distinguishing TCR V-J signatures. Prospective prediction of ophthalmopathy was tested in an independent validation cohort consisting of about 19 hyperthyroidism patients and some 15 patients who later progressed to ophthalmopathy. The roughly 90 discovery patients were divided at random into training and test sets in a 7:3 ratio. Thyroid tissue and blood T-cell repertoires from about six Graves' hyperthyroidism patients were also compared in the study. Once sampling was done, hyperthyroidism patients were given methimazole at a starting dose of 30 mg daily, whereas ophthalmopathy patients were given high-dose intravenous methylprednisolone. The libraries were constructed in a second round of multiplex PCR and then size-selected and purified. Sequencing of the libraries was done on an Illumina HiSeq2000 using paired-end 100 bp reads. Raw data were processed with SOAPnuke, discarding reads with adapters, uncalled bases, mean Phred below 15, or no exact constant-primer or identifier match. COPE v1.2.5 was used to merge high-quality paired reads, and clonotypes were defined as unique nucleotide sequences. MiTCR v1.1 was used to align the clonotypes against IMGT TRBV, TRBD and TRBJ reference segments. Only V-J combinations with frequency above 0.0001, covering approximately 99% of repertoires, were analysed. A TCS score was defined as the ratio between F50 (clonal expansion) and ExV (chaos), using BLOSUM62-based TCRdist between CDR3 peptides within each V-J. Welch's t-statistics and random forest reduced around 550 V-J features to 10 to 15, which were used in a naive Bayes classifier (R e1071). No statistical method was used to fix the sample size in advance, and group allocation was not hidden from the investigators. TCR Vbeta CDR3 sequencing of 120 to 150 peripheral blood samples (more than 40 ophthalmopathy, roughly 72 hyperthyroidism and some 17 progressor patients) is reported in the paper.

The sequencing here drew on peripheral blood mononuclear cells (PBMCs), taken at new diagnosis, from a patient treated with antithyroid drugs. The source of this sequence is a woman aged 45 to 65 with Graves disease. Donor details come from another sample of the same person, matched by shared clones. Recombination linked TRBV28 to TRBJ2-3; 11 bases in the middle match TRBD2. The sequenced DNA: TGTGCCAGCAGTTACGGGACTAGCGGAGGCACAGATACGCAGTATTTT. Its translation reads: CASSYGTSGGTDTQYF.